This entry describes one T cell receptor beta chain. TCR beta CDR3 regions were amplified from RNA. Using the HTBI primer set, a first-round RT-PCR was run on the TCR CDR3. TCRdb re-derived calls from the multiplex PCR reads in MiXCR, one entry per CDR3 protein. The table records more than 500,000 distinct CDR3 sequences, 16% of them present only once. These data are taken from a study of T cells in Graves' hyperthyroidism and ophthalmopathy. Lactation, pregnancy, other autoimmune disease or uncontrolled infection led to exclusion of patients. Sequenced input: blood. The clonotype was recovered from a young woman with Graves' ophthalmopathy.

This CDR3 reads CASSPTTSGDNEQFF. The DNA of the CDR3 is TGTGCCAGCAGTCCCACGACTAGCGGCGACAATGAGCAGTTCTTC. The rearrangement joins TRBV27 to TRBJ2-1; 9 bases are shared with TRBD2. Looked up from germline, CDR1 is MNHEY and CDR2 is SMNVEV (reference sequence). The CDR3 has 15 amino acids. The V gene end was trimmed by 5 bases and the J gene end by 5 bases; junction bases not matched to a gene: 7.